This T cell receptor beta chain was captured by sequencing in a study of cytomegalovirus exposure and HLA in healthy donors. Findings of the study overall: There were over 150 TCR beta chains listed as cytomegalovirus-associated. Three chains linked to CMV were shown in vitro to be specific for CMV antigens. A missense variant in DCLRE1C was later tied to TCR beta V- and J-gene trimming. When analyzed later, the rates of TCR association showed variation by HLA locus, with DRB1 the most and HLA-C the fewest.

It was with 60 Vbeta and 13 Jbeta primers that the PCR ran. The table came from immunoSEQ multiplex PCR; TCRdb's copy has only in-frame clones and leaves some out. The sample yields some 95,000 clones, around 84% seen once. Trimming shortened V by 5 bases and J by 5 bases, and 9 bases separated the two germline ends. The CDR3 is made up of 12 amino acids. The germline gives CDR1 SGHTA, CDR2 FQGNSA. In this sample, this clone turned up a few times. Its antigen is undetermined. This rearrangement joins TRBV7-2 to TRBJ1-2, with D possibly TRBD1 on 5 matching bases. The sequencing sample was made of PBMCs. The receptor was isolated from a woman in her 40s in good health and CMV-seropositive. The CDR3 loop reads CASSPGLYGYTF. CDR3 nucleotides: TGTGCCAGCAGCCCGGGACTATATGGCTACACCTTC.